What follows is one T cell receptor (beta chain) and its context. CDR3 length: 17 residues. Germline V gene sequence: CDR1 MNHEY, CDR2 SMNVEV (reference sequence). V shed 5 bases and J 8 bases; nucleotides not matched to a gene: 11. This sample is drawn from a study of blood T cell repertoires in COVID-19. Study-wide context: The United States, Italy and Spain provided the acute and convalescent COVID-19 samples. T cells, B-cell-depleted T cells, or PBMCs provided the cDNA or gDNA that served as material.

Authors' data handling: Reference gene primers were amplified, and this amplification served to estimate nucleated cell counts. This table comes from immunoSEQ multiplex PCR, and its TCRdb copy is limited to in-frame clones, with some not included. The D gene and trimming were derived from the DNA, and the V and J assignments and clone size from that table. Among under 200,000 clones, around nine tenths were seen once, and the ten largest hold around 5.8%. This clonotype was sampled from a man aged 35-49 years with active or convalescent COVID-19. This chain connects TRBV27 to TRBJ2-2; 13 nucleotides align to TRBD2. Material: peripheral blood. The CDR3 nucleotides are TGTGCCAGCAGTGGGGTCGGACTAGCGGGGGTTCGGGGGGAGCTGTTTTTT. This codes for CASSGVGLAGVRGELFF.